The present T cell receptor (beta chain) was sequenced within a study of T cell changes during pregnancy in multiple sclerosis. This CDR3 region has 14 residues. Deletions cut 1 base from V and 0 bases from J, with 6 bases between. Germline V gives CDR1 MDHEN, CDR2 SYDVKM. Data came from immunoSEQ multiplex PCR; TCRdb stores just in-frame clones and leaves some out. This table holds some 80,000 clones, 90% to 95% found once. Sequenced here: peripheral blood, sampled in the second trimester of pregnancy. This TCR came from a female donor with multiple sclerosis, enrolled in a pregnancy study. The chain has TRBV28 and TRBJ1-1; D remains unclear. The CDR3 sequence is CASSLYALNTEAFF. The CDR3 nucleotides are TGTGCCAGCAGTTTATATGCGCTGAACACTGAAGCTTTCTTT.